The clone carrying this TCR beta chain was counted a few times. This sample is part of a study of blood T cell repertoires in COVID-19. Each participant's cohort was designated according to participant-reported clinical history. In the study's own analysis: Researchers report that nucleated cell counts were estimated from reference gene primer amplification. Repertoires were generated with immunoSEQ multiplex PCR, while TCRdb's copy carries only in-frame clones and drops some. The D gene and trimming were derived from the DNA, and the V and J assignments and clone size from that table. The sample carries 400,000 to 500,000 clones, over 75% recorded once. The CDR3 covers 15 residues. With 0 bases removed from V and 0 bases from J, the gap between germline ends came to 8 bases. Germline V gene sequence: CDR1 MGHRA, CDR2 YSYEKL.

This chain uses TRBV4-1 with TRBJ1-1, with D perhaps TRBD1 (5 bases). Sequenced material: PBMCs or T cells enriched from blood (not recorded which). This TCR was sampled from a young woman who had been exposed to COVID-19. The CDR3 DNA follows: TGCGCCAGCAGCCAAGAAGCAGGGTTGAACACTGAAGCTTTCTTT. Amino acid sequence: CASSQEAGLNTEAFF.